This T cell receptor (beta chain) derives from a study of cytomegalovirus exposure and HLA in healthy donors. Study-wide results and limits: Several top significant clusters appeared, in a later analysis, to be linked to common viral pathogens. Cytomegalovirus status, reportedly, was diagnosed with high specificity and sensitivity by the classifier.

The PCR ran on 60 Vbeta and 13 Jbeta primers. Per the original data handling: As a later analysis found, there were about 80 million unique TCR beta chains, of which roughly 11 million were shared. Assay: immunoSEQ multiplex PCR; the TCRdb copy retains only in-frame clones and omits some. V and J calls and clone size are as listed in that table; D and trimming were resolved from the DNA. Of 130,000 or so clones listed, about 66% are singletons. In regard to this clone: No antigen is known for it. Relative to the germline gene, one junction end is altered; a read error may explain this.

In germline, CDR1 is SEHNR, CDR2 FQNEAQ (reference sequence). CDR3 size: 18 residues. The origin of this receptor is a male donor in good health and CMV-seronegative. The sample taken for sequencing was PBMCs. The rearrangement links TRBV7-9 to TRBJ1-4, with D possibly TRBD1 on 5 matching bases. CDR3 protein: CSSSLVAGGSRSNEKLFF. The CDR3 DNA sequence: TGTTCCAGCAGCTTAGTCGCCGGGGGGAGTCGATCTAATGAAAAACTGTTTTTT.